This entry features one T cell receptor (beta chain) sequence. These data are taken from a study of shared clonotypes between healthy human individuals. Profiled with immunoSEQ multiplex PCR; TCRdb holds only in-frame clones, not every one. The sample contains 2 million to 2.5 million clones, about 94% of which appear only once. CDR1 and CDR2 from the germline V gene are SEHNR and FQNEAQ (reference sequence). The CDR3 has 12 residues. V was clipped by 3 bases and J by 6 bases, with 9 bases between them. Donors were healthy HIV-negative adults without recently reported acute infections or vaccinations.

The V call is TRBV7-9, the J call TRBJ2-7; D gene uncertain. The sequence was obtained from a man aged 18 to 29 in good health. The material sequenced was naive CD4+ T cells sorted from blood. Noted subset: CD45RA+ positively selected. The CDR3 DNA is TGTGCCAGCAGCTTTGAGCTGGGCGAGCAGTACTTC. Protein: CASSFELGEQYF.